Listed below are T cell receptor beta chains from one sample, sequenced in a study of blood T cell repertoires in COVID-19. Measured with immunoSEQ multiplex PCR; TCRdb has only the in-frame clones, and not every one. Among hundreds of thousands of clones listed, roughly 80% were seen once. The material sequenced was peripheral blood. These receptors were taken from an elderly man with acute or convalescent COVID-19. CDR3s include the opening cysteine and the closing phenylalanine or tryptophan. The order of the fields is clone size, V gene, J gene, D gene, CDR3 DNA, CDR3 protein. A D gene is named only where the DNA matches it firmly. Clone size is not always given. Where it is, it says once, few, many or a class for expanded clones.

-,TRBV5-1,TRBJ1-6,TRBD1,TGCGCCAGCAGCTTGGTACAGGGGGCTGGATCACCCCTCCACTTT,CASSLVQGAGSPLHF
-,TRBV28,TRBJ2-1,TRBD2,TGTGCCAGCAGTCGGACTAGCGGGAATGAGCAGTTCTTC,CASSRTSGNEQFF
-,TRBV27,TRBJ1-2,TRBD1,TGTGCCAGCAGCAAGGAGGGGGCAAACTATGGCTACACCTTC,CASSKEGANYGYTF
-,TRBV23-1,TRBJ1-2,TRBD1,TGCGCCAGCAGTCATCCCCCGGGGGACAGGGGGCCCTGGGACTATGGCTACACCTTC,CASSHPPGDRGPWDYGYTF
-,TRBV28,TRBJ1-6,-,TGTGCCAGCAGTTTATCTGGGGTGTCGGGGGGGACTGGACCCCTCCACTTT,CASSLSGVSGGTGPLHF
-,TRBV18,TRBJ1-5,TRBD1,TGTGCCAGCTCACCTCCTAGTGGACAGGAGGTATATAGCAATCAGCCCCAGCATTTT,CASSPPSGQEVYSNQPQHF
few,TRBV24-1,TRBJ2-5,-,TGTGCCACCAGTGATTTTCGAGAGACCCAGTACTTC,CATSDFRETQYF
-,TRBV18,TRBJ2-1,-,TGTGCCAGCTCACAGGCTTCGGGGGGCGGATCCTACAATGAGCAGTTCTTC,CASSQASGGGSYNEQFF
-,TRBV25-1,TRBJ2-7,-,TGTGCCAGCAGCCCCGGGACGGGAGTATTCTTC,CASSPGTGVFF
few,TRBV3-1/TRBV3-2,TRBJ1-1,-,TGTGCCAGCAGCCAAGCAACAACTGAAGCTTTCTTT,CASSQATTEAFF
-,TRBV12-5,TRBJ2-3,TRBD2,TGTGCTAGTGGTTTGGTACGTCGGGGGGGCCTTCATATTATGACAGATACGCAGTATTTT,CASGLVRRGGLHIMTDTQYF
few,TRBV6-5,TRBJ2-1,-,TGTGCCAGCAGTTACTCCGCCAGGGTGAATGAGCAGTTCTTC,CASSYSARVNEQFF
-,TRBV3-1/TRBV3-2,TRBJ2-1,TRBD2,TGTGCCAGCAGCCCCGGACTAGCCGAAAAGGAGTTCTTC,CASSPGLAEKEFF
-,TRBV18,TRBJ1-1,-,TGTGCCAGCTCACCGCCAGGGGAAAACACTGAAGCTTTCTTT,CASSPPGENTEAFF
-,TRBV28,TRBJ2-7,-,TGTGCCAGCGGCCGGGACAGGGGAGGACTAGCGGGCCCCTACGAGCAGTACTTC,CASGRDRGGLAGPYEQYF
-,TRBV14,TRBJ2-3,-,TGTGCCAGCAGCCAAGCAAGCGATACGCAGTATTTT,CASSQASDTQYF
-,TRBV6-2/TRBV6-3,TRBJ1-1,-,TGTGCCAGCAGTTACCGTAACACTGAAGCTTTCTTT,CASSYRNTEAFF
once,TRBV5-6,TRBJ1-2,-,TGTGCCAGCAGCACCCGCGTTGTAGGGGGAAATGGCTACACCTTC,CASSTRVVGGNGYTF
-,TRBV5-1,TRBJ1-4,-,TGCGCCAGCAGCCCCGGCGACAGTTCTAATGAAAAACTGTTTTTT,CASSPGDSSNEKLFF
-,TRBV20-1,TRBJ2-7,TRBD1,TGCAGTGCTCGTGGGACAGGGGCGACCTACGAGCAGTACTTC,CSARGTGATYEQYF
-,TRBV27,TRBJ1-2,-,TGTGCCAGCAGTTTAACAGGGAGGGGAGCTAACTATGGCTACACCTTC,CASSLTGRGANYGYTF
few,TRBV5-1,TRBJ1-1,TRBD1,TGCGCCAGCAGCTTTATTCCGGGACAGAACATGAACACTGAAGCTTTCTTT,CASSFIPGQNMNTEAFF
-,TRBV18,TRBJ1-5,TRBD1,TGTGCCAGCTCGGACAGGGGTCAGCCCCAGCATTTT,CASSDRGQPQHF
-,TRBV11-2,TRBJ2-7,TRBD2,TGTGCCAGCAGCCAATGGACTAGCGGTCCCTACGAGCAGTACTTC,CASSQWTSGPYEQYF
-,TRBV5-4,TRBJ1-6,-,TGTGCCAGCAGCTACTCGACTGACCGACTCTGGGATAATTCACCCCTCCACTTT,CASSYSTDRLWDNSPLHF
-,TRBV5-1,TRBJ2-3,TRBD2,TGCGCCAGCAGCCCGACTAGCGGGAGTTCGGATACGCAGTATTTT,CASSPTSGSSDTQYF
-,TRBV5-1,TRBJ2-1,-,TGCGCCAGCACCTCCCTAGGTTTCAATGAGCAGTTCTTC,CASTSLGFNEQFF
-,TRBV19,TRBJ2-3,-,TGTGCCAGTAGTAAAGGGCGGGGAGGCACAGATACGCAGTATTTT,CASSKGRGGTDTQYF
-,TRBV29-1,TRBJ1-6,-,TGCAGCGTTGCCGTTTCCTATAATTCACCCCTCCACTTT,CSVAVSYNSPLHF
-,TRBV29-1,TRBJ2-1,TRBD1,TGCAGCGTTGAAGTCAACAGGGGGCTCCACCGTTGGAGCAGTTTAGAGCAGTTCTTC,CSVEVNRGLHRWSSLEQFF
-,TRBV5-1,TRBJ1-2,-,TGCGCCAGCAGCTTGTGGACACATTCGGACTACACCTTC,CASSLWTHSDYTF
-,TRBV6-5,TRBJ2-1,TRBD2,TGTGCCAGCTGCGGGGGGGCCCCGGGGGAGCAGTTCTTC,CASCGGAPGEQFF
-,TRBV27,TRBJ1-2,TRBD1,TGTGCCAGCAGTCACGACAGGGGCGGATATGGCTACACCTTC,CASSHDRGGYGYTF
-,TRBV6-2/TRBV6-3,TRBJ2-4,-,TGTGCCAGCAGTTACGGCGGGACAGCCAAAAACATTCAGTACTTC,CASSYGGTAKNIQYF
-,TRBV19,TRBJ1-1,TRBD1,TGTGCCAGTAGTACGAAACAGGGGGCGGGTGAAGCTTTCTTT,CASSTKQGAGEAFF
-,TRBV5-6,TRBJ1-1,-,TGTGCCAGCAGCCCTACTTATAGGGACACTGTTGAAGCTTTCTTT,CASSPTYRDTVEAFF
-,TRBV6-2/TRBV6-3,TRBJ2-1,-,TGTGCCAGCAGCCTTACTAGCAATGAGCAGTTCTTC,CASSLTSNEQFF
once,TRBV5-1,TRBJ1-4,TRBD1,TGCGCCAGCAGCTCCTCGACAGGGGGCAAGGAAAAACTGTTTTTT,CASSSSTGGKEKLFF
-,TRBV2,TRBJ1-2,-,TGTGCCAGCAGTTACAAAACAGATAACTATGGCTACACCTTC,CASSYKTDNYGYTF
-,TRBV5-8,TRBJ1-6,-,TGTGCCAGCAGCTCTGGACTCGGGAGCGATTTCGGGCCGCCCCTCCACTTT,CASSSGLGSDFGPPLHF
-,TRBV6-2/TRBV6-3,TRBJ2-2,TRBD2,TGTGCCAGCATCCCCAGCGGGGCGGCCGGGGAGCTGTTTTTT,CASIPSGAAGELFF
-,TRBV5-1,TRBJ2-7,-,TGCGCCAGCAGCCCAGCCCCAGGGGCCTTCTCCTACGAGCAGTACTTC,CASSPAPGAFSYEQYF
-,TRBV2,TRBJ1-5,-,TGTGCCAGCAGTGAAATGGCAGGGGGCAATCAGCCCCAGCATTTT,CASSEMAGGNQPQHF
-,TRBV10-3,TRBJ2-1,TRBD2,TGTGCCATCAGTATGACTAGCGGGGGCGACAATGAGCAGTTCTTC,CAISMTSGGDNEQFF
-,TRBV19,TRBJ1-5,TRBD1,TGTGCCAGTAGTGCCCGGACAGGGGGCTACAATCAGCCCCAGCATTTT,CASSARTGGYNQPQHF
-,TRBV4-1,TRBJ2-7,-,TGCGCCAGCAGCCAAGGCGGGACAGAGAAAGACTTC,CASSQGGTEKDF
-,TRBV5-1,TRBJ2-2,TRBD2,TGCGCCAGCAGTCCCAGGACTAGCGACACCGGGGAGCTGTTTTTT,CASSPRTSDTGELFF
-,TRBV19,TRBJ1-2,TRBD1,TGTGCCAGTAGTATGGGGACAGAAGACTATGGCTACACCTTC,CASSMGTEDYGYTF
-,TRBV30,TRBJ2-1,-,TGTGCCTGGAGGGGGCATACAGGGACCCTCTACAATGAGCAGTTCTTC,CAWRGHTGTLYNEQFF
few,TRBV7-2,TRBJ1-2,-,TGTGCCAGCAGCTTAGGGAGGCAGGATGGCTACACCTTC,CASSLGRQDGYTF
few,TRBV19,TRBJ1-3,-,TGTGCCAGTAGTGAGATGAGGATTGGAAACACCATATATTTT,CASSEMRIGNTIYF
-,TRBV2,TRBJ1-2,TRBD1,TGTGCCAGCGTAACCGGGACAGGGGTTTATGGCTACACCTTC,CASVTGTGVYGYTF